Below, 21 T cell receptor beta chains from the same sample are listed, as sequenced in a study of cytotoxic CD8 clonotypes in ibrutinib-treated CLL. Generated by immunoSEQ multiplex PCR, the TCRdb table keeps only in-frame clones and is missing some. The sample yields 300,000 to 350,000 clones, 70% to 80% seen once. This specimen was PBMCs, taken before ibrutinib treatment. The receptors were gathered from a human donor with chronic lymphocytic leukemia.

This sequence joins TRBV7-2 and TRBJ1-2, with 7 bases matching TRBD1. This CDR3 contains 13 residues. The germline CDR1 and CDR2 sequences are SGHTA and FQGNSA. V lost 2 bases and J lost 5; bases outside the gene matches: 2. The CDR3 sequence is CASSLNRGYGYTF. CDR3 DNA: TGTGCCAGCAGCTTAAACAGGGGATATGGCTACACCTTC.

In its sample, this clone was seen once. The chain combines TRBV6-1 with TRBJ1-5; D uncertain. The germline V gene encodes CDR1 MNHNS and CDR2 SASEGT. Trimming left V 1 base short and J 4 bases short, with 5 bases between. This CDR3 region has 13 residues. CDR3 in amino acids: CASSEERNQPQHF. The CDR3 DNA reads TGTGCCAGCAGTGAAGAAAGGAATCAGCCCCAGCATTTT.

This clone was counted a single time. The chain has TRBV27 and TRBJ2-3; 7 bases map to TRBD2. Germline trimming cut 4 bases from V and 6 bases from J; bases unmatched to any gene: 22. Germline V lookup: CDR1 MNHEY, CDR2 SMNVEV (reference sequence). The CDR3 totals 19 residues. The chain's CDR3 is CASSSTSVRAGDLSDTQYF. In DNA form, the CDR3 reads TGTGCCAGCAGTTCAACGAGCGTTAGGGCGGGAGATCTGTCGGATACGCAGTATTTT.

The genes are TRBV18 and TRBJ2-3; 7 positions agree with TRBD2. J was trimmed by 3 bases and V by 2 bases; bases with no gene match: 2. The CDR3 is made up of 14 amino acids. Per the germline V gene, CDR1 is KGHSH and CDR2 is LQKENI. The CDR3 sequence is CASSPGRDTDTQYF. The CDR3 region has the DNA TGTGCCAGCTCACCAGGGAGGGATACAGATACGCAGTATTTT.

The chain uses TRBV6-6 and TRBJ1-1, with D possibly TRBD1 on 5 matching bases. This CDR3 is built from 13 residues. From germline, CDR1 is MNHNY and CDR2 SVGAGI (reference sequence). V was cut by 2 bases and J by 1 base, with 5 bases left in between. This CDR3 is CASSYTGNTEAFF. As DNA, the CDR3 is TGTGCCAGCAGTTACACAGGGAACACTGAAGCTTTCTTT.

The V and J genes are TRBV5-4 and TRBJ1-5, with 8 bases fitting TRBD1. Losses at the gene ends were 3 bases for V and 6 bases for J; bases not matched to a gene: 8. The CDR3 consists of 15 residues. Looked up from germline, CDR1 is SGHNT and CDR2 is YYREEE (reference sequence). CDR3 sequence reads: CASSWNRGEVQPQHF. The CDR3 coding sequence is TGTGCCAGCAGCTGGAACAGGGGGGAAGTTCAGCCCCAGCATTTT.

The gene calls are TRBV15 and TRBJ1-5; D remains unclear. The CDR3 extends over 16 amino acids. Trimming took 5 bases from V and 3 from J, leaving 17 bases between them. Germline V CDR1 and CDR2: LNHNV, YYDKDF (reference sequence). CDR3 sequence (DNA): TGTGCCACCAGCGCAACTGACGGACGGATCAATCAGCCCCAGCATTTT. This translates into CATSATDGRINQPQHF.

CDR3 bases: TGTGCCAGCAGTCCTAGTTGGGGGTACAAGGAGACCCAGTACTTC. Residues: CASSPSWGYKETQYF. This chain links TRBV2 with TRBJ2-5, with D possibly called TRBD1 or TRBD2 (5 bases each). The germline gives CDR1 SNHLY, CDR2 FYNNEI. This CDR3 has 15 amino acids. V gave up 5 bases and J gave up 5 bases, with 18 bases separating them. Drawing the rest from reference TRBV2 and TRBJ2-5, the complete variable domain is EPEVTQTPSHQVTQMGQEVILRCVPISNHLYFYWYRQILGQKVEFLVSFYNNEISEKSEIFDDQFSVERPDGSNFTLKIRSTKLEDSAMYFCASSPSWGYKETQYFGPGTRLLVL.

The chain combines TRBV9 with TRBJ1-4; D might be TRBD1 (5 bases). The germline V gene encodes CDR1 SGDLS and CDR2 YYNGEE. V was clipped by 3 bases and J by 3 bases, with 9 bases between them. This CDR3 is built from 14 residues. CDR3 region: CASSEGAANEKLFF. In nucleotides, the CDR3 is TGTGCCAGCAGCGAAGGGGCAGCTAATGAAAAACTGTTTTTT.

The V call is TRBV9, the J call TRBJ2-3; D remains ambiguous. Between the trimmed V and J ends, which lost 0 bases and 3 bases, there was a span of 11 bases. Germline V CDR1 and CDR2: SGDLS, YYNGEE. CDR3 length equals 15 residues. CDR3 protein: CASSVENVGTDTQYF. The CDR3 coding sequence is TGTGCCAGCAGCGTAGAGAATGTGGGGACAGATACGCAGTATTTT.

The V gene is TRBV4-3, the J gene TRBJ1-1, with D tentatively TRBD1 (5 bases). The V end lost 5 bases, the J end lost 3 bases, and 13 bases lay between the germline ends. The length of the CDR3 is 14 residues. Looked up from germline, CDR1 is LGHNA and CDR2 is YSLEER. The CDR3 reads CASSSGGKYTEAFF. Written as DNA, the CDR3 is TGCGCCAGCAGCTCGGGGGGAAAATACACTGAAGCTTTCTTT.

This clone was seen once. The rearrangement uses TRBV4-2 and TRBJ2-7; TRBD2 matches at 7 bases. Germline V gene data show CDR1 as LGHNA and CDR2 as YNFKEQ. V shed 0 bases, J shed 7 bases, and the junction held 12 bases outside the gene matches. This CDR3 contains 16 residues. The CDR3 sequence: CASSQDGRERMGEQYF. The CDR3 DNA is TGTGCCAGCAGCCAAGACGGGCGGGAGAGAATGGGAGAGCAGTACTTC.

V is TRBV19 and J is TRBJ2-3; a weak D match, TRBD2 (5 bases). CDR1 is LNHDA, CDR2 SQIVND, per germline (reference sequence). Between the trimmed V and J ends, which lost 2 bases and 6 bases, there was a span of 6 bases. The CDR3 is 12 residues long. CDR3: CASSIRGDTQYF. The CDR3 DNA sequence: TGTGCCAGTAGTATAAGAGGGGATACGCAGTATTTT.

This clone has more than one count but fewer than ten. The chain employs TRBV5-1 and TRBJ1-1; TRBD1 is a possible D gene (5 bases). Trimming took 3 bases from V and 8 from J, leaving 17 bases between them. The CDR3 loop spans 14 amino acids. In germline, CDR1 is SGHRS, CDR2 YFSETQ. Here the CDR3 reads CASSWDHPSGEAFF. In nucleotides, the CDR3 is TGCGCCAGCAGCTGGGACCATCCTAGTGGGGAAGCTTTCTTT.

V gene TRBV5-1 combines with J gene TRBJ1-4; D gene unclear. Germline CDR1 reads SGHRS; CDR2 reads YFSETQ. The CDR3 contains 14 residues. Between the trimmed V and J ends, which lost 3 bases and 8 bases, there was a span of 14 bases. For the CDR3, the DNA is TGCGCCAGCAGCTCTGGACGTCTGGGGGAAAAACTGTTTTTT. This translates into CASSSGRLGEKLFF. Supplemented by reference TRBV5-1 and TRBJ1-4, the full variable domain reads KAGVTQTPRYLIKTRGQQVTLSCSPISGHRSVSWYQQTPGQGLQFLFEYFSETQRNKGNFPGRFSGRQFSNSRSEMNVSTLELGDSALYLCASSSGRLGEKLFFGSGTQLSVL.

The rearrangement uses TRBV18 and TRBJ2-2, with 9 bases matching TRBD1. Losses at the gene ends were 5 bases for V and 1 base for J; bases not matched to a gene: 2. CDR1 and CDR2 from the germline V gene are KGHSH and LQKENI. The CDR3 has 15 amino acids. The CDR3 is CASSRGQGNTGELFF. The CDR3 DNA is TGTGCCAGCTCAAGGGGACAGGGGAACACCGGGGAGCTGTTTTTT.

The rearrangement uses TRBV21-1 and TRBJ1-2. TRBV21-1 is designated a pseudogene. The CDR3 loop spans 15 amino acids. CDR3 residues: CASRKREDIFYGYTF. For the CDR3, the DNA is TGTGCCAGCAGGAAAAGGGAGGACATCTTCTATGGCTACACCTTC.

This clone was detected many times. CDR3 sequence reads: CASSPLPGRGGSGANVLTF. The CDR3 DNA reads as TGTGCCAGCAGCCCCCTTCCTGGAAGGGGGGGGTCTGGGGCCAACGTCCTGACTTTC. The rearrangement uses TRBV7-9 and TRBJ2-6; weak D call: TRBD2 (7 bases). V lost 5 bases and J 1 base, leaving 21 bases between the germline ends. Germline V lookup: CDR1 SEHNR, CDR2 FQNEAQ (reference sequence). The CDR3 is 19 residues long.

The chain is built from TRBV7-2 and TRBJ2-7, with 9 bases identical to TRBD1. CDR3 length: 15 residues. V was clipped by 6 bases and J by 3 bases; unmatched bases: 9. The germline V gene encodes CDR1 SGHTA and CDR2 FQGNSA. The CDR3 reads CASREGQGQGYEQYF. As DNA, the CDR3 is TGTGCCAGCAGGGAAGGACAGGGGCAGGGCTACGAGCAGTACTTC.

This chain uses TRBV5-4 with TRBJ2-7, with TRBD1 matching over 7 bases. Germline CDR1 and CDR2: SGHNT and YYREEE (reference sequence). The length of the CDR3 is 14 residues. J lost 3 bases, V lost 4 bases, and 7 bases had no gene match. In DNA, the CDR3 is TGTGCCAGCAGCCCTGGGGGACAGAACTACGAGCAGTACTTC. This translates into CASSPGGQNYEQYF.

The CDR3 DNA is TGCAGCGTTGAAGCGGGAGAGGGAGCAGATACGCAGTATTTT. Protein sequence: CSVEAGEGADTQYF. The chain carries TRBV29-1 and TRBJ2-3, with D possibly TRBD2 on 6 matching bases. The CDR3 runs 14 residues. The V end was cut by 1 base, the J end by 4 bases, with 12 bases between. Germline CDR1 SQVTM, CDR2 ANQGSEA.